This is a list of T cell receptor beta chains from one sample in a study of shared clonotypes between healthy human individuals. Sequencing was performed with immunoSEQ multiplex PCR; in TCRdb, only in-frame clones are kept and a portion is missing. Of around 1 million clones in the sample, 70% to 85% were seen once. Sequencing was done on a sample of memory CD4+ T cells sorted from blood. The receptors here all came from a man aged 18 to 29 in good health. The CDR3 runs from the conserved cysteine through the conserved F or W. Fields, in order: clone size, V gene, D gene, CDR3 protein. D genes are given only for firm matches. Only some rows state a clone size, as once, few, many or a class for expanded clones.

clone_size: .; v_call: TRBV6-1; d_call: .; cdr3_aa: CASSDPGSYNEQFF
clone_size: .; v_call: TRBV20-1; d_call: .; cdr3_aa: CSATPGTEAFF
clone_size: few; v_call: TRBV9; d_call: .; cdr3_aa: CASSALGGRENIQYF
clone_size: .; v_call: TRBV6-1; d_call: .; cdr3_aa: CASSEGYSGNTIYF
clone_size: few; v_call: TRBV27; d_call: .; cdr3_aa: CASRGPQGEEAFF
clone_size: .; v_call: TRBV7-8; d_call: .; cdr3_aa: CASSLSGADTEAFF
clone_size: .; v_call: TRBV19; d_call: .; cdr3_aa: CASSIGTYQETQYF
clone_size: .; v_call: TRBV7-2; d_call: TRBD1; cdr3_aa: CASSLKGGDQPQHF
clone_size: once; v_call: TRBV11-2; d_call: TRBD2; cdr3_aa: CASSFGGGLYNEQFF
clone_size: .; v_call: TRBV6-6; d_call: .; cdr3_aa: CASIGALQGKNIQYF